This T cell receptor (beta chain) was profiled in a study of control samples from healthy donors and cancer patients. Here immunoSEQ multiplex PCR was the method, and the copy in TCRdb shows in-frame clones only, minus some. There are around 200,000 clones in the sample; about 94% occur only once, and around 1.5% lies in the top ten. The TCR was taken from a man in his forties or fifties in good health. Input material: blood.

CDR3: CASGGGSSYNEQFF. The CDR3 nucleotides are TGCGCCTCGGGCGGGGGGAGCTCCTACAATGAGCAGTTCTTC. The chain recombines TRBV4-1 with TRBJ2-1; 8 bases map to TRBD2. The germline CDR1 and CDR2 sequences are MGHRA and YSYEKL. V gave up 11 bases and J gave up 0 bases; unmatched junction bases: 6. This CDR3 contains 14 residues.